This TCR beta chain stems from a study of blood T cell repertoires in COVID-19. About the study: Nucleic acid was either cDNA or gDNA, and it came from T cells, B-cell-depleted T cells, or PBMCs.

Libraries were prepared by immunoSEQ multiplex PCR; TCRdb keeps only in-frame clonotypes and omits some of them. The repertoire consists of around 37,000 clones, with about 90% occurring once and the leading ten covering 20%. The sample comprised peripheral blood. The clonotype was recovered from a man aged 60 to 69 with acute or convalescent COVID-19.

CDR3 nucleotide sequence: TGTGCCAGCAGTTCTTTTGCAACTAATGAAAAACTGTTTTTT. It encodes CASSSFATNEKLFF. The chain uses TRBV6-5 and TRBJ1-4; D remains unclear. Trimming stripped 4 bases from V and 0 bases from J, with 6 bases between. The CDR3 consists of 14 residues. The germline CDR1 and CDR2 sequences are MNHEY and SVGAGI.